These 10 T cell receptor beta chains were all obtained from the same sample, sequenced in a study of blood T cell repertoires in COVID-19. Method: immunoSEQ multiplex PCR; TCRdb's copy keeps in-frame clones and lacks some. Here the sample spans nearly 200,000 clones, 70% to 90% being singletons. The sample consisted of peripheral blood. The receptors come from a woman aged 70-85 years with active or convalescent COVID-19.

The chain employs TRBV5-1 and TRBJ2-6, with TRBD2 identical over 9 bases. Losses at the gene ends were 4 bases for V and 4 bases for J; bases not matched to a gene: 3. The CDR3 has 15 residues. The germline gives CDR1 SGHRS, CDR2 YFSETQ. CDR3 loop: CASSHGLAGANVLTF. CDR3 coding DNA: TGCGCCAGCAGCCACGGACTAGCGGGGGCCAACGTCCTGACTTTC.

In its sample, this clone was seen a few times. This sequence joins TRBV28 and TRBJ2-7; tentatively, D is TRBD1 (5 bases). Germline V gene lookup returns CDR1 MDHEN and CDR2 SYDVKM. Trimming removed 2 bases at V and 4 bases at J, with 21 bases between. The CDR3 contains 17 residues. The CDR3 coding sequence is TGTGCCAGCAGTTTAGAGCAGGGTCTGTCCAGGTCGTACGAGCAGTACTTC. Translating it yields CASSLEQGLSRSYEQYF.

The J gene is TRBJ2-2, the V gene TRBV7-2; D gene ambiguous. The V gene lost 5 bases and the J gene lost 1 base, with 11 bases spanning the gap. CDR1 SGHTA and CDR2 FQGNSA come from the germline V gene. The CDR3 loop spans 15 amino acids. CDR3 bases: TGTGCCAGCAGCCCCCCGAAGCGGAACACCGGGGAGCTGTTTTTT. The encoded protein is CASSPPKRNTGELFF.

V is TRBV29-1 and J is TRBJ2-3, with 8 bases aligning to TRBD1. CDR1 is SQVTM, CDR2 ANQGSEA, per germline. The CDR3 sequence is 13 residues long. Germline trimming cut 6 bases from V and 4 bases from J; bases unmatched to any gene: 6. As DNA, the CDR3 is TGCAGCGTGACAGGGGCGCTTCCAGATACGCAGTATTTT. Translated: CSVTGALPDTQYF.

This sequence joins TRBV2 and TRBJ2-1; D is unresolved. The germline CDR1 and CDR2 sequences are SNHLY and FYNNEI. The CDR3 spans 14 residues. With 8 bases removed from V and 8 bases from J, the gap between germline ends came to 19 bases. Here the CDR3 DNA reads TGTGCCAGCGCAGAGCCTAGGAATGTGGATGAGCAGTTCTTC. Translation gives CASAEPRNVDEQFF.

The CDR3 nucleotides read TGTGCCAGCAGTTTATTCGGCGGGAGCTCCTACGAGCAGTACTTC. This gives the protein CASSLFGGSSYEQYF. The chain recombines TRBV28 with TRBJ2-7, with 7 bases identical to TRBD2. The germline gives CDR1 MDHEN, CDR2 SYDVKM. Trimming took 1 base from V and 0 from J; bases not matched to a gene: 3. The CDR3 totals 15 residues.

The chain joins TRBV7-2 to TRBJ1-5, with D possibly being TRBD1 (6 bases). Germline lookup yields CDR1 SGHTA and CDR2 FQGNSA. Trimming shortened V by 1 base and J by 2 bases, and 9 bases separated the two germline ends. This CDR3 is built from 15 residues. The CDR3 DNA reads as TGTGCCAGCAGCTTAGAACAGGGAGGCAATCAGCCCCAGCATTTT. It is translated as CASSLEQGGNQPQHF.

The genes are TRBV29-1 and TRBJ1-1; no reliable D call. The CDR3 covers 17 residues. Trimming took off 5 bases at V and 4 bases at J, with 26 bases between the two ends. CDR1 is SQVTM, CDR2 ANQGSEA, per germline. The CDR3 region has the DNA TGCAGCGTTTCCCCACTTAACCTTGCACGGCAGGCCACTGAAGCTTTCTTT. Its protein product is CSVSPLNLARQATEAFF.

The V gene is TRBV7-8, the J gene TRBJ2-7; TRBD2 aligns across 13 bases. Germline V gene data show CDR1 as SGHVS and CDR2 as FQNEAQ. CDR3 length equals 16 residues. J was trimmed by 2 bases and V by 5 bases; bases with no gene match: 6. The CDR3 loop is CASSQLGLAGAYEQYF. CDR3 nucleotide sequence: TGTGCCAGCAGCCAGCTCGGACTAGCGGGGGCCTACGAGCAGTACTTC.

The gene calls are TRBV11-3 and TRBJ2-1, with 9 bases matching TRBD2. After removal of 1 base from V and 4 bases from J, the junction contained 8 bases not matched to a gene. CDR3 length equals 17 residues. Germline CDR1 SGHNT, CDR2 YENEEA. DNA for the CDR3: TGTGCCAGCAGCTTAGGGCAGGGGACTAGCCAATACAATGAGCAGTTCTTC. The encoded protein is CASSLGQGTSQYNEQFF.